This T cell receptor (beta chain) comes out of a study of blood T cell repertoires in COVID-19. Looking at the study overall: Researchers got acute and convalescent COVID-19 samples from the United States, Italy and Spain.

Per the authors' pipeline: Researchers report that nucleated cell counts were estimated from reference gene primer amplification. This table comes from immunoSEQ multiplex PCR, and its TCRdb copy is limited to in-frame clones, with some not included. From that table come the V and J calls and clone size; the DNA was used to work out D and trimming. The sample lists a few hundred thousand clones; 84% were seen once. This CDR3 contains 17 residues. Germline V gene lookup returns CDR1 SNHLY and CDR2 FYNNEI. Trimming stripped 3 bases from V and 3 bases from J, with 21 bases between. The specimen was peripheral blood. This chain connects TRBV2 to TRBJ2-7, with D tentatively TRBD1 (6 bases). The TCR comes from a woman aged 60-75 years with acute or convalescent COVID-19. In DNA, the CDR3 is TGTGCCAGCAGTGACTTGTGGACAGCCGAGACCAGCTACGAGCAGTACTTC. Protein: CASSDLWTAETSYEQYF.